This T cell receptor (beta chain) was captured in a study of radiotherapy plus CTLA-4 blockade in lung cancer. This table comes from immunoSEQ multiplex PCR, and its TCRdb copy is limited to in-frame clones, with some not included. The table has fewer than 65,000 clones, around 79% seen once. Per the germline V gene, CDR1 is WNHNN and CDR2 is SYGVQD (reference sequence). Trimming cost V 4 bases and J 8 bases; bases outside gene matches: 7. The CDR3 is 14 residues long. Points from the study as a whole: An expansion of tumor-derived TCR clones occurred in blood after radiotherapy plus ipilimumab.

Comment on this clone: Its antigen is not known.

V gene TRBV10-1 combines with J gene TRBJ2-1; 8 bases agree with TRBD1. This TCR derives from a human donor with non-small cell lung cancer who had a complete response to radiotherapy plus ipilimumab. The input for sequencing was peripheral blood, taken from a patient treated with radiotherapy plus ipilimumab. This chain's CDR3 is CASSARLQGDEQFF. As DNA, the CDR3 is TGCGCCAGCAGTGCCCGCCTACAGGGGGATGAGCAGTTCTTC.